The 15 T cell receptor beta chains below come from one sample, sequenced in a study of cytomegalovirus exposure and HLA in healthy donors. The PCR contained 60 Vbeta and 13 Jbeta primers. TCRdb keeps only in-frame clones here, not all; method: immunoSEQ multiplex PCR. The table has under 200,000 clones, about 82% seen once. Sample: PBMCs. Receptors were obtained from a woman aged 25 to 39 in good health and CMV-seropositive.

The CDR3 region has the DNA TGTGCCAGCAGCGGGCGGACAGGGCGGAGTACTGAAGCTTTCTTT. Encoded protein: CASSGRTGRSTEAFF. The V call is TRBV5-4, the J call TRBJ1-1, with 8 bases matching TRBD1. CDR3 length equals 15 residues. The V segment lost 4 bases and the J segment 5 bases; nucleotides outside the gene matches: 10. Germline CDR1 is SGHNT and CDR2 is YYREEE (reference sequence).

The chain uses TRBV4-1 and TRBJ1-2; D gene uncertain. The CDR3 is 14 residues long. Germline V CDR1 and CDR2: MGHRA, YSYEKL. V was clipped by 3 bases and J by 6 bases, with 14 bases between them. CDR3 amino acids: CASSHTVREDGYTF. The DNA for the CDR3 is TGCGCCAGCAGCCACACAGTGCGGGAGGATGGCTACACCTTC.

The chain carries TRBV10-3 and TRBJ2-7; possibly TRBD2 for D (6 bases). Germline V lookup: CDR1 ENHRY, CDR2 SYGVKD. CDR3 length: 14 amino acids. Trimming shortened V by 8 bases and J by 0 bases, and 14 bases separated the two germline ends. The CDR3 is CAIGRRDSSYEQYF. The CDR3 DNA follows: TGTGCCATCGGTCGCCGGGACTCCTCCTACGAGCAGTACTTC.

V and J are TRBV6-5 and TRBJ1-1, with a weak D call TRBD1 (6 bases). Germline V gene data show CDR1 as MNHEY and CDR2 as SVGAGI. This CDR3 comprises 16 residues. V gave up 2 bases and J gave up 0 bases, with 13 bases separating them. For the CDR3, the DNA is TGTGCCAGCAGTTACAACGGGGGGCCTTTGAACACTGAAGCTTTCTTT. Amino acids: CASSYNGGPLNTEAFF.

This clone was found a few times. This chain joins TRBV4-3 and TRBJ1-2, with 9 bases aligning to TRBD1. Germline CDR1 is LGHNA and CDR2 is YSLEER. The CDR3 has 15 residues. Trimming cost V 0 bases and J 7 bases; bases outside gene matches: 6. In nucleotides, the CDR3 is TGCGCCAGCAGCCAAGACCCCCAGGGACAGGGTGGCTACACCTTC. The encoded protein is CASSQDPQGQGGYTF.

This chain joins TRBV7-9 and TRBJ1-2; D might be TRBD1 (6 bases). The CDR3 has 14 residues. The V gene lost 5 bases and the J gene lost 5 bases, with 15 bases spanning the gap. Per germline, CDR1 SEHNR and CDR2 FQNEAQ (reference sequence). CDR3 coding DNA: TGTGCCAGCAGCCATGGACAGATAAGATATGGCTACACCTTC. It codes for CASSHGQIRYGYTF.

V gene TRBV6-1 combines with J gene TRBJ2-1, with 10 bases matching TRBD2. Germline V CDR1 and CDR2: MNHNS, SASEGT. This CDR3 is built from 15 residues. Unmatched junction bases numbered 7, after V lost 4 bases and J lost 7 bases. The CDR3 spells CASSGRAGGRNEQFF. In nucleotides, the CDR3 is TGTGCCAGCAGTGGTCGAGCGGGGGGGCGGAATGAGCAGTTCTTC.

This chain connects TRBV15 to TRBJ1-3; the D gene is possibly TRBD1 (6 bases). Trimming removed 4 bases at V and 0 bases at J, with 13 bases between. Germline-derived CDR1 and CDR2 are LNHNV and YYDKDF (reference sequence). The CDR3 runs to 16 residues. CDR3 in DNA: TGTGCCACCAGCACCCGGGACACGAGCTCTGGAAACACCATATATTTT. This encodes CATSTRDTSSGNTIYF. The full variable domain, rest sourced from reference TRBV15 and TRBJ1-3, is DAMVIQNPRYQVTQFGKPVTLSCSQTLNHNVMYWYQQKSSQAPKLLFHYYDKDFNNEADTPDNFQSRRPNTSFCFLDIRSPGLGDTAMYLCATSTRDTSSGNTIYFGEGSWLTVV.

This clone was observed once. The chain employs TRBV9 and TRBJ1-1, with D unresolved. V lost 4 bases to trimming and J lost 6 bases, with 16 bases between them. CDR3 size: 14 residues. In germline, CDR1 is SGDLS, CDR2 YYNGEE. The CDR3 bases are TGTGCCAGCAGCTCCCCGACGGGGAGGCCTGAAGCTTTCTTT. Translation: CASSSPTGRPEAFF.

This chain links TRBV4-1 with TRBJ2-5, with a tentative D call TRBD1 (6 bases). CDR1 is MGHRA, CDR2 YSYEKL, per germline. This CDR3 has 15 amino acids. V gave up 1 base and J gave up 4 bases, with 13 bases separating them. The CDR3: CASSQAPGVGETQYF. The CDR3 DNA follows: TGCGCCAGCAGCCAAGCCCCAGGGGTGGGAGAGACCCAGTACTTC.

This chain uses TRBV7-2 with TRBJ2-3, with 10 bases identical to TRBD2. The CDR3 spans 17 residues. Germline V lookup: CDR1 SGHTA, CDR2 FQGNSA. J gave up 6 bases and V 0 bases, and 9 bases lay outside the gene matches. CDR3 residues: CASSLAQREGVGDTQYF. The CDR3 bases are TGTGCCAGCAGCTTAGCTCAGCGGGAGGGCGTGGGCGATACGCAGTATTTT.

V and J are TRBV4-1 and TRBJ1-5, with D maybe TRBD1 (6 bases). Germline V gene sequence: CDR1 MGHRA, CDR2 YSYEKL. The CDR3 loop spans 14 amino acids. Trimming removed 4 bases at V and 6 bases at J, with 13 bases between. Here the CDR3 DNA reads TGCGCCAGCAGCCTCCTCCTAGGGGGTCAGCCCCAGCATTTT. Translated, it gives CASSLLLGGQPQHF.

The chain combines TRBV28 with TRBJ2-7; D may be TRBD1 (5 bases). This CDR3 is 14 amino acids long. Between the trimmed V and J ends, which lost 2 bases and 2 bases, there was a span of 10 bases. Per germline, CDR1 MDHEN and CDR2 SYDVKM. CDR3 in amino acids: CASSLAGSTYEQYF. The CDR3 nucleotides are TGTGCCAGCAGTTTAGCAGGGTCCACCTACGAGCAGTACTTC.

This rearrangement joins TRBV19 to TRBJ1-4; unclear D gene. The V end was cut by 5 bases, the J end by 7 bases, with 17 bases between. The CDR3 extends over 15 amino acids. The germline V gene has CDR1 LNHDA and CDR2 SQIVND (reference sequence). This CDR3 is CASSPPRGGGEKLFF. Here the CDR3 DNA reads TGTGCCAGTAGTCCACCCCGGGGAGGCGGTGAAAAACTGTTTTTT. Drawing the rest from reference TRBV19 and TRBJ1-4, the complete variable domain is DGGITQSPKYLFRKEGQNVTLSCEQNLNHDAMYWYRQDPGQGLRLIYYSQIVNDFQKGDIAEGYSVSREKKESFPLTVTSAQKNPTAFYLCASSPPRGGGEKLFFGSGTQLSVL.

This clone was detected once. This rearrangement joins TRBV2 to TRBJ2-3; D perhaps matches TRBD2 (5 bases). The CDR3 is 13 amino acids. Germline CDR1 reads SNHLY; CDR2 reads FYNNEI. V was cut by 8 bases and J by 9 bases, with 18 bases left in between. Here the CDR3 reads CASRGSVFSTQYF. As DNA, the CDR3 is TGTGCCAGCCGAGGGTCGGTATTCAGCACGCAGTATTTT.